The clone carrying this T cell receptor (beta chain) has a count of ten or more. Its antigen is unidentified. This entry belongs to a study of T cells in Graves' hyperthyroidism and ophthalmopathy. Study conclusions and caveats: Patients with ophthalmopathy were separated from those with stable hyperthyroidism by a 13 V-J model.

The CDR3 length is 12 residues. V was trimmed by 3 bases and J by 10 bases, leaving 12 bases between them. Looked up from germline, CDR1 is LGHDT and CDR2 is YNNKEL (reference sequence). RNA transcripts gave rise to amplified TCR beta CDR3 regions. With the HTBI primer set, the TCR CDR3 went through a first round of RT-PCR. TCRdb fed the multiplex PCR reads into MiXCR, producing one record per CDR3 protein. The sample has under 450,000 distinct CDR3 sequences, 13% seen once. The source of this sequence is a young man with Graves' hyperthyroidism that later progressed to Graves' ophthalmopathy. The V gene is TRBV3-1, the J gene TRBJ1-2; D is unresolved. What was sequenced was blood. This CDR3 reads CASSQINSDYTF. CDR3 DNA sequence: TGTGCCAGCAGCCAGATCAACAGCGACTACACCTTC.